This T cell receptor (beta chain) was recovered during a study of T cells after yellow fever vaccination. TCRdb recomputed calls from the 5' RACE reads with MiXCR, one row per CDR3 protein. The sample gives 400,000 to 650,000 distinct CDR3 sequences, just over 20% of which show up once; about a sixth is in the top ten. This clonotype turned up a few times. The receptor was derived from a young man who received the YFV17D yellow fever vaccine. The source material was PBMCs, sampled roughly 20 days after the first yellow fever vaccination.

The CDR3 spells CASSQAPTSGTSTDTQYF. The DNA for the CDR3 is TGCGCCAGCAGCCAGGCCCCGACTAGCGGGACTAGCACAGATACGCAGTATTTT. This chain links TRBV4-3 with TRBJ2-3, with 11 bases that match TRBD2. In germline, CDR1 is LGHNA, CDR2 YSLEER. With 3 bases clipped from V and 0 bases from J, the junction kept 8 bases outside the gene matches. This CDR3 has 18 amino acids.